These T cell receptor beta chains were read from a single sample in a study of blood T cell repertoires in COVID-19. Sequencing used immunoSEQ multiplex PCR; TCRdb keeps in-frame clones, though not all of them. The sample consists of hundreds of thousands of clones, around 89% of them appearing once. Sample: peripheral blood. Every receptor here comes from a woman in her thirties with COVID-19, enrolled during active disease. CDR3s include the opening cysteine and the closing phenylalanine or tryptophan. Fields, in order: CDR3 protein, CDR3 DNA, J gene, V gene, D gene, clone size. The D gene is left open where the match is weak. Clone size is stated in some rows and not others, as once, few, many or a class when expanded.

CDR3aa: CSVGRRGAEAFF; CDR3nt: TGCAGCGTTGGAAGGAGGGGAGCTGAAGCTTTCTTT; j_gene: TRBJ1-1; v_gene: TRBV29-1; d_gene: -; abundance: -
CDR3aa: CASSSKALRGEAFF; CDR3nt: TGTGCCAGCAGTTCTAAGGCTTTGAGAGGTGAAGCTTTCTTT; j_gene: TRBJ1-1; v_gene: TRBV6-2/TRBV6-3; d_gene: -; abundance: -
CDR3aa: CASSSALAGGTDTQYF; CDR3nt: TGCGCCAGCAGCTCAGCACTAGCGGGGGGCACAGATACGCAGTATTTT; j_gene: TRBJ2-3; v_gene: TRBV5-1; d_gene: TRBD2; abundance: -
CDR3aa: CASNGEGQPQHF; CDR3nt: TGTGCCAGTAACGGTGAGGGTCAGCCCCAGCATTTT; j_gene: TRBJ1-5; v_gene: TRBV19; d_gene: -; abundance: few
CDR3aa: CASSRELSPGELFF; CDR3nt: TGTGCCAGCAGCCGGGAGTTGAGTCCCGGGGAGCTGTTTTTT; j_gene: TRBJ2-2; v_gene: TRBV14; d_gene: -; abundance: -
CDR3aa: CASSLPGVNTEAFF; CDR3nt: TGTGCCAGCAGTTTGCCAGGCGTGAACACTGAAGCTTTCTTT; j_gene: TRBJ1-1; v_gene: TRBV6-2/TRBV6-3; d_gene: -; abundance: few
CDR3aa: CASSGDREGYYEQYF; CDR3nt: TGTGCCAGCAGCGGGGACAGGGAAGGCTACTACGAGCAGTACTTC; j_gene: TRBJ2-7; v_gene: TRBV6-5; d_gene: TRBD1; abundance: once
CDR3aa: CASSDSWGGRDNEQFF; CDR3nt: TGTGCCAGCAGTGACTCGTGGGGGGGCCGCGACAATGAGCAGTTCTTC; j_gene: TRBJ2-1; v_gene: TRBV6-4; d_gene: -; abundance: -
CDR3aa: CASSLQEGAGSPLHF; CDR3nt: TGTGCCAGCAGCTTGCAGGAGGGGGCGGGTTCACCCCTCCACTTT; j_gene: TRBJ1-6; v_gene: TRBV5-8; d_gene: TRBD1; abundance: -
CDR3aa: CASSPTVSNQPQHF; CDR3nt: TGTGCCAGCAGTCCGACAGTAAGCAATCAGCCCCAGCATTTT; j_gene: TRBJ1-5; v_gene: TRBV6-5; d_gene: -; abundance: -
CDR3aa: CATSTSQVTNEKLFF; CDR3nt: TGTGCCACGTCCACCTCACAGGTCACGAATGAAAAACTGTTTTTT; j_gene: TRBJ1-4; v_gene: TRBV15; d_gene: -; abundance: -
CDR3aa: CASSPERGGRDTQYF; CDR3nt: TGTGCCAGCAGCCCAGAGCGGGGGGGCAGAGATACGCAGTATTTT; j_gene: TRBJ2-3; v_gene: TRBV7-8; d_gene: TRBD2; abundance: large
CDR3aa: CASIRGQGDGTQYF; CDR3nt: TGTGCCAGTATAAGGGGGCAGGGCGACGGTACGCAGTATTTT; j_gene: TRBJ2-3; v_gene: TRBV19; d_gene: TRBD1; abundance: -
CDR3aa: CASSLRQGSEQFF; CDR3nt: TGTGCCAGCAGCTTGAGACAGGGGTCTGAGCAGTTCTTC; j_gene: TRBJ2-1; v_gene: TRBV7-9; d_gene: TRBD1; abundance: -
CDR3aa: CATLAVNTGELFF; CDR3nt: TGTGCCACGTTGGCGGTAAACACCGGGGAGCTGTTTTTT; j_gene: TRBJ2-2; v_gene: TRBV19; d_gene: -; abundance: once
CDR3aa: CASSPSTVADTQYF; CDR3nt: TGTGCCAGCTCACCAAGTACAGTTGCAGATACGCAGTATTTT; j_gene: TRBJ2-3; v_gene: TRBV18; d_gene: -; abundance: -
CDR3aa: CASRPSVSGGVGDTQYF; CDR3nt: TGTGCCAGTAGACCATCAGTCAGCGGGGGGGTCGGAGATACGCAGTATTTT; j_gene: TRBJ2-3; v_gene: TRBV19; d_gene: TRBD2; abundance: -
CDR3aa: CASRDPGDQETQYF; CDR3nt: TGTGCCAGCAGGGACCCCGGGGACCAAGAGACCCAGTACTTC; j_gene: TRBJ2-5; v_gene: TRBV2; d_gene: -; abundance: -
CDR3aa: CATSDRTSGRYEQFF; CDR3nt: TGTGCCACCAGTGATAGGACTAGCGGGAGGTATGAGCAGTTCTTC; j_gene: TRBJ2-1; v_gene: TRBV24-1; d_gene: TRBD2; abundance: -
CDR3aa: CAISEGLAESYEQYF; CDR3nt: TGTGCCATCAGTGAGGGACTAGCGGAGTCCTACGAGCAGTACTTC; j_gene: TRBJ2-7; v_gene: TRBV10-3; d_gene: TRBD2; abundance: -
CDR3aa: CASSIVRAGGPVEQFF; CDR3nt: TGTGCCAGTAGTATAGTAAGGGCGGGGGGGCCCGTTGAGCAGTTCTTC; j_gene: TRBJ2-1; v_gene: TRBV19; d_gene: TRBD2; abundance: -
CDR3aa: CASREGVLPTYEQYF; CDR3nt: TGTGCCAGCCGCGAGGGGGTCCTCCCCACCTACGAGCAGTACTTC; j_gene: TRBJ2-7; v_gene: TRBV6-5; d_gene: -; abundance: -
CDR3aa: CASSNEGVGAFF; CDR3nt: TGTGCCAGCAGCAACGAGGGGGTGGGAGCTTTCTTT; j_gene: TRBJ1-1; v_gene: TRBV11-2; d_gene: -; abundance: -
CDR3aa: CASSLGQGALTDTQYF; CDR3nt: TGTGCCAGCAGCTTGGGGCAGGGGGCGTTGACAGATACGCAGTATTTT; j_gene: TRBJ2-3; v_gene: TRBV5-6; d_gene: TRBD1; abundance: few
CDR3aa: CASSLGQIYGYTF; CDR3nt: TGTGCCAGCAGCTTGGGACAGATCTATGGCTACACCTTC; j_gene: TRBJ1-2; v_gene: TRBV5-4; d_gene: -; abundance: few
CDR3aa: CASSQFPVAGELFF; CDR3nt: TGCGCCAGCAGTCAGTTTCCAGTCGCCGGGGAGCTGTTTTTT; j_gene: TRBJ2-2; v_gene: TRBV23-1; d_gene: -; abundance: -
CDR3aa: CASSYRGSPYEQYF; CDR3nt: TGTGCCAGCAGTTATAGGGGGTCCCCCTACGAGCAGTACTTC; j_gene: TRBJ2-7; v_gene: TRBV28; d_gene: -; abundance: -
CDR3aa: CASSSPPHFTDTQYF; CDR3nt: TGTGCCAGCAGTTCCCCCCCCCACTTCACAGATACGCAGTATTTT; j_gene: TRBJ2-3; v_gene: TRBV6-2/TRBV6-3; d_gene: -; abundance: -
CDR3aa: CASSLSAGLNYGYTF; CDR3nt: TGTGCCAGCAGCTTATCCGCTGGGCTTAACTATGGCTACACCTTC; j_gene: TRBJ1-2; v_gene: TRBV7-2; d_gene: -; abundance: -
CDR3aa: CASSLLLASTDTQYF; CDR3nt: TGTGCCAGCAGCTTGTTACTAGCTAGCACAGATACGCAGTATTTT; j_gene: TRBJ2-3; v_gene: TRBV5-6; d_gene: -; abundance: few
CDR3aa: CASSVLTGGAGYTF; CDR3nt: TGTGCCAGCAGCGTGTTAACAGGGGGCGCTGGCTACACCTTC; j_gene: TRBJ1-2; v_gene: TRBV5-6; d_gene: TRBD1; abundance: -
CDR3aa: CASTPWGTGTNQPQHF; CDR3nt: TGTGCCAGCACCCCGTGGGGGACAGGGACAAATCAGCCCCAGCATTTT; j_gene: TRBJ1-5; v_gene: TRBV28; d_gene: TRBD1; abundance: -
CDR3aa: CASSREHRSPYEQYF; CDR3nt: TGCGCCAGCAGCCGAGAGCACAGATCCCCCTACGAGCAGTACTTC; j_gene: TRBJ2-7; v_gene: TRBV4-3; d_gene: -; abundance: -
CDR3aa: CASSLQGYGYTF; CDR3nt: TGTGCCAGCAGTTTACAGGGCTATGGCTACACCTTC; j_gene: TRBJ1-2; v_gene: TRBV28; d_gene: -; abundance: -
CDR3aa: CASSSSPGFSNQPQHF; CDR3nt: TGTGCCAGCAGTTCCTCGCCAGGGTTTAGCAATCAGCCCCAGCATTTT; j_gene: TRBJ1-5; v_gene: TRBV6-5; d_gene: -; abundance: once
CDR3aa: CASSGTDRETQYF; CDR3nt: TGCGCCAGCAGCGGGACAGATCGAGAGACCCAGTACTTC; j_gene: TRBJ2-5; v_gene: TRBV10-1; d_gene: TRBD1; abundance: -
CDR3aa: CASSAGTGLYEQYF; CDR3nt: TGTGCCAGCAGCGCCGGGACAGGGTTGTACGAGCAGTACTTC; j_gene: TRBJ2-7; v_gene: TRBV9; d_gene: TRBD1; abundance: few
CDR3aa: CASSLIEGDSPLHF; CDR3nt: TGTGCCAGCAGCTTAATTGAGGGGGATTCACCCCTCCACTTT; j_gene: TRBJ1-6; v_gene: TRBV11-2; d_gene: -; abundance: few
CDR3aa: CASSRGLAGGELFF; CDR3nt: TGTGCCAGCAGCCGAGGACTAGCCGGCGGGGAGCTGTTTTTT; j_gene: TRBJ2-2; v_gene: TRBV3-1/TRBV3-2; d_gene: TRBD2; abundance: -
CDR3aa: CASSLGYGRGTYNEQFF; CDR3nt: TGTGCCAGCAGCTTAGGTTACGGGAGGGGCACCTACAATGAGCAGTTCTTC; j_gene: TRBJ2-1; v_gene: TRBV7-6; d_gene: TRBD2; abundance: -
CDR3aa: CASSLGPQNTEAFF; CDR3nt: TGTGCCAGCAGCTTAGGTCCCCAGAACACTGAAGCTTTCTTT; j_gene: TRBJ1-1; v_gene: TRBV11-2; d_gene: -; abundance: -
CDR3aa: CASSPPTGGGFDEQYF; CDR3nt: TGTGCCAGCAGCCCCCCAACAGGCGGAGGGTTTGACGAGCAGTACTTC; j_gene: TRBJ2-7; v_gene: TRBV4-2; d_gene: -; abundance: -
CDR3aa: CASSQVWARPSGNTIYF; CDR3nt: TGTGCCAGCAGCCAAGTCTGGGCCCGGCCGTCTGGAAACACCATATATTTT; j_gene: TRBJ1-3; v_gene: TRBV4-2; d_gene: -; abundance: -
CDR3aa: CASSSNSNQPQHF; CDR3nt: TGTGCCAGCAGCTCTAATAGCAATCAGCCCCAGCATTTT; j_gene: TRBJ1-5; v_gene: TRBV7-9; d_gene: -; abundance: -
CDR3aa: CASSADRIGGYTF; CDR3nt: TGTGCCAGCAGCGCCGACAGGATCGGTGGCTACACCTTC; j_gene: TRBJ1-2; v_gene: TRBV9; d_gene: -; abundance: -
CDR3aa: CASSKRDRDADTQYF; CDR3nt: TGTGCCAGTAGTAAGCGGGACAGGGACGCAGATACGCAGTATTTT; j_gene: TRBJ2-3; v_gene: TRBV19; d_gene: TRBD1; abundance: once
CDR3aa: CASSLTRHRTEAFF; CDR3nt: TGTGCCAGCAGTTTAACGAGACACCGCACTGAAGCTTTCTTT; j_gene: TRBJ1-1; v_gene: TRBV28; d_gene: -; abundance: -
CDR3aa: CASSPPMAGGTDTQYF; CDR3nt: TGTGCCAGCAGCCCCCCGATGGCGGGGGGCACAGATACGCAGTATTTT; j_gene: TRBJ2-3; v_gene: TRBV7-9; d_gene: TRBD2; abundance: -
CDR3aa: CASSPLGLAGNTDTQYF; CDR3nt: TGTGCCAGCTCACCTTTAGGACTAGCGGGGAACACAGATACGCAGTATTTT; j_gene: TRBJ2-3; v_gene: TRBV18; d_gene: TRBD2; abundance: -
CDR3aa: CASSWGQLNEKLFF; CDR3nt: TGTGCCAGCAGCTGGGGACAACTTAATGAAAAACTGTTTTTT; j_gene: TRBJ1-4; v_gene: TRBV5-8; d_gene: -; abundance: -
CDR3aa: CASSLAVELEQYF; CDR3nt: TGTGCCAGCAGCTTAGCTGTAGAGCTCGAGCAGTACTTC; j_gene: TRBJ2-7; v_gene: TRBV11-2; d_gene: -; abundance: -
CDR3aa: CASSPRTSRASYNEQFF; CDR3nt: TGTGCCAGCAGCCCCCGGACTAGCCGTGCCTCCTACAATGAGCAGTTCTTC; j_gene: TRBJ2-1; v_gene: TRBV7-2; d_gene: TRBD2; abundance: -
CDR3aa: CASSSGGGQSPLHF; CDR3nt: TGTGCCAGCAGCTCGGGAGGGGGACAAAGTCCCCTCCACTTT; j_gene: TRBJ1-6; v_gene: TRBV7-6; d_gene: -; abundance: -
CDR3aa: CASSQGGFEAFF; CDR3nt: TGTGCCAGCAGCCAAGGCGGCTTTGAAGCTTTCTTT; j_gene: TRBJ1-1; v_gene: TRBV3-1/TRBV3-2; d_gene: -; abundance: -
CDR3aa: CASSAMTSGEETQYF; CDR3nt: TGTGCCAGCAGCGCGATGACTAGCGGGGAAGAGACCCAGTACTTC; j_gene: TRBJ2-5; v_gene: TRBV7-8; d_gene: TRBD2; abundance: -
CDR3aa: CATMGQGALGGETQYF; CDR3nt: TGTGCCACCATGGGACAGGGGGCCTTGGGTGGAGAGACCCAGTACTTC; j_gene: TRBJ2-5; v_gene: TRBV10-3; d_gene: TRBD1; abundance: -
CDR3aa: CASSQDLTSGRETQYF; CDR3nt: TGCGCCAGCAGCCAAGATCTGACTAGCGGCCGAGAGACCCAGTACTTC; j_gene: TRBJ2-5; v_gene: TRBV4-3; d_gene: TRBD2; abundance: -
CDR3aa: CASSPAKLEEQFF; CDR3nt: TGTGCCAGCAGCCCAGCCAAGCTAGAGGAGCAGTTCTTC; j_gene: TRBJ2-1; v_gene: TRBV7-9; d_gene: -; abundance: -
CDR3aa: CASSSWGADTQYF; CDR3nt: TGCGCCAGCAGCTCCTGGGGGGCAGATACGCAGTATTTT; j_gene: TRBJ2-3; v_gene: TRBV5-1; d_gene: -; abundance: once
CDR3aa: CASSSPRPGQSLSGQFF; CDR3nt: TGTGCCAGCAGTTCCCCTAGGCCGGGACAGTCCCTCTCGGGGCAGTTCTTC; j_gene: TRBJ2-1; v_gene: TRBV28; d_gene: TRBD1; abundance: -